The 28 T cell receptor beta chains reported below all come from one sample, sequenced in a study of blood T cell repertoires in COVID-19. Produced via immunoSEQ multiplex PCR; TCRdb's table is partial and in-frame only. The table has more than 85,000 clones, less than 85% seen once. Input material: peripheral blood. The receptor set was obtained from a human donor in a cohort sampled during active or convalescent COVID-19.

This chain joins TRBV7-2 and TRBJ1-1, with TRBD1 as a possible D gene (6 bases). The CDR3 has 13 amino acids. The germline V gene encodes CDR1 SGHTA and CDR2 FQGNSA. V was trimmed by 4 bases and J by 11 bases, leaving 17 bases between them. The CDR3, as DNA: TGTGCCAGCAGCTCAAACCGGGACAAGAAGGCTTTCTTT. Its protein is CASSSNRDKKAFF. Filled out from reference TRBV7-2 and TRBJ1-1, the complete variable domain reads GAGVSQSPSNKVTEKGKDVELRCDPISGHTALYWYRQSLGQGLEFLIYFQGNSAPDKSGLPSDRFSAERTGGSVSTLTIQRTQQEDSAVYLCASSSNRDKKAFFGQGTRLTVV.

There are a few counts of this clone. V usage is TRBV7-9 and J usage is TRBJ2-1; TRBD2 aligns across 10 bases. V shed 4 bases, J shed 2 bases, and the junction held 2 bases outside the gene matches. The germline V gene encodes CDR1 SEHNR and CDR2 FQNEAQ (reference sequence). This CDR3 contains 15 residues. The CDR3 sequence is CASSSGLAAYNEQFF. CDR3 DNA: TGTGCCAGCAGCTCTGGACTAGCGGCCTACAATGAGCAGTTCTTC.

Only a few counts were recorded for this clone. CDR3: CAWMRNTEAFF. CDR3 sequence (DNA): TGTGCCTGGATGCGGAACACTGAAGCTTTCTTT. The genes are TRBV30 and TRBJ1-1; D is unresolved. Between the trimmed V and J ends, which lost 4 bases and 1 base, there was a span of 4 bases. The CDR3 is 11 residues long. Germline V gives CDR1 GTSNPN, CDR2 SVGIG (reference sequence).

The chain links TRBV19 to TRBJ1-5, with a possible D match to TRBD1 (5 bases). Trimming cost V 5 bases and J 4 bases, with 12 bases left between them. This CDR3 is 14 amino acids long. Germline V gene lookup returns CDR1 LNHDA and CDR2 SQIVND (reference sequence). CDR3 residues: CASSSGHWNQPQHF. The CDR3 coding sequence is TGTGCCAGTAGTTCTGGACACTGGAATCAGCCCCAGCATTTT. The whole variable domain, remainder taken from reference TRBV19 and TRBJ1-5, is DGGITQSPKYLFRKEGQNVTLSCEQNLNHDAMYWYRQDPGQGLRLIYYSQIVNDFQKGDIAEGYSVSREKKESFPLTVTSAQKNPTAFYLCASSSGHWNQPQHFGDGTRLSIL.

The chain joins TRBV5-5 to TRBJ1-6, with a tentative D call TRBD1 (5 bases). Between the trimmed V and J ends, which lost 0 bases and 4 bases, there was a span of 5 bases. This CDR3 spans 14 amino acids. The germline gives CDR1 SGHKS, CDR2 YYEKEE (reference sequence). DNA of the CDR3: TGTGCCAGCAGCTTGGCAGGGTATAATTCACCCCTCCACTTT. This encodes CASSLAGYNSPLHF.

This clone was detected only once. The J gene is TRBJ2-7, the V gene TRBV9; D perhaps matches TRBD1 (6 bases). Trimming removed 4 bases at V and 3 bases at J, with 11 bases between. The CDR3 totals 13 residues. Germline V gene sequence: CDR1 SGDLS, CDR2 YYNGEE. Written as DNA, the CDR3 is TGTGCCAGCAGCCCAGAGGGGGTCTACGAGCAGTACTTC. Translating it yields CASSPEGVYEQYF.

This sequence joins TRBV2 and TRBJ1-6; 8 nucleotides line up with TRBD1. CDR1 and CDR2 from the germline V gene are SNHLY and FYNNEI. The CDR3 spans 15 residues. Trimming at V came to 5 bases and at J to 8 bases, leaving 8 bases not matched to a gene. The CDR3 is CASSYDRGRDSPLHF. CDR3 sequence (DNA): TGTGCCAGCAGTTACGACAGGGGCCGTGATTCACCCCTCCACTTT.

The chain uses TRBV7-8 and TRBJ2-1; 9 positions agree with TRBD1. V shed 6 bases, J shed 6 bases, and the junction held 9 bases outside the gene matches. Germline V gene lookup returns CDR1 SGHVS and CDR2 FQNEAQ. The CDR3 is 15 residues long. The CDR3 is CASRYTGGASNEQFF. DNA of the CDR3: TGTGCCAGCAGGTATACAGGGGGCGCATCCAATGAGCAGTTCTTC.

The chain links TRBV5-4 to TRBJ1-2; TRBD1 matches at 7 bases. Per germline, CDR1 SGHNT and CDR2 YYREEE (reference sequence). V shed 4 bases, J shed 8 bases, and the junction held 14 bases outside the gene matches. The CDR3 consists of 15 residues. Here the CDR3 DNA reads TGTGCCAGCAGCCCCCAGACAGGGAGTCCCTACGGCTACACCTTC. Translation gives CASSPQTGSPYGYTF.

The chain employs TRBV6-5 and TRBJ2-7, with TRBD2 identical over 8 bases. V lost 6 bases, J lost 4 bases, and 5 bases stayed unmatched. Looked up from germline, CDR1 is MNHEY and CDR2 is SVGAGI. This CDR3 is 13 amino acids long. This CDR3 is CASSERGPYEQYF. The CDR3 bases are TGTGCCAGCAGCGAGCGGGGGCCTTACGAGCAGTACTTC.

The count of this clone is one. CDR3 nucleotides: TGTGCCAGCAGCCCCGTACGGACAGGGGCGACTTATGGCTACACCTTC. This translates into CASSPVRTGATYGYTF. The chain is built from TRBV7-8 and TRBJ1-2, with 9 bases that match TRBD1. In germline, CDR1 is SGHVS, CDR2 FQNEAQ. The CDR3 consists of 16 residues. The V gene end was trimmed by 5 bases and the J gene end by 5 bases; junction bases not matched to a gene: 12.

This clone appeared a few times. V gene TRBV20-1 combines with J gene TRBJ2-3; D gene unclear. CDR3 length: 13 amino acids. Germline V gene sequence: CDR1 DFQATT, CDR2 SNEGSKA (reference sequence). V dropped 3 bases and J dropped 2 bases, with 9 bases sitting between them. This chain's CDR3 is CSASPLDTDTQYF. The DNA for the CDR3 is TGCAGTGCTAGTCCCCTAGACACAGATACGCAGTATTTT.

The V and J genes are TRBV19 and TRBJ2-3, with 9 bases identical to TRBD1. The CDR3 is 16 amino acids. Germline V gives CDR1 LNHDA, CDR2 SQIVND (reference sequence). With 6 bases clipped from V and 1 base from J, the junction kept 8 bases outside the gene matches. The DNA of the CDR3 is TGTGCCAGTAGCCAACAGGGGGCGCTTGGCACAGATACGCAGTATTTT. Residues: CASSQQGALGTDTQYF.

J is TRBJ2-1 and V is TRBV5-8; D unclear. This CDR3 spans 12 amino acids. Germline values: CDR1 SGHTS, CDR2 YDEGEE. The ends were cut back, 1 base at V and 9 bases at J, with 8 bases in the middle. DNA for the CDR3: TGTGCCAGCAGCTTGTGGAGATCTGAGCAGTTCTTC. This gives the protein CASSLWRSEQFF.

The CDR3 nucleotides read TGTGCCAGCAGCCTACAGGGGGTATTAGATACGCAGTATTTT. Protein product: CASSLQGVLDTQYF. The gene calls are TRBV6-2 or TRBV6-3 and TRBJ2-3, with 8 positions matching TRBD1. From germline, CDR1 is MNHEY and CDR2 SVGEGT. The junction had 7 bases not matched to a gene; V was cut back by 6 bases and J by 5 bases. CDR3 length: 14 residues.

CDR3 protein: CASSGTGGPGNTIYF. The CDR3, as DNA: TGTGCCAGTAGTGGGACAGGGGGCCCTGGAAACACCATATATTTT. This chain connects TRBV19 to TRBJ1-3, with TRBD1 identical over 12 bases. Per germline, CDR1 LNHDA and CDR2 SQIVND (reference sequence). V shed 5 bases and J 2 bases; nucleotides not matched to a gene: 1. The CDR3 totals 15 residues.

This clone was detected only once. This sequence joins TRBV6-6 and TRBJ1-2; TRBD1 might be the D (6 bases). The germline V and J ends were trimmed by 0 bases and 6 bases, with 11 bases remaining between them. The germline CDR1 and CDR2 sequences are MNHNY and SVGAGI (reference sequence). The CDR3 is made up of 14 amino acids. CDR3 sequence (DNA): TGTGCCAGCAGTTACTCGTTCAGGGGCCATGGCTACACCTTC. This gives the protein CASSYSFRGHGYTF.

This clone showed up just once. The chain joins TRBV18 to TRBJ1-1; 8 nucleotides line up with TRBD1. This CDR3 has 16 amino acids. V lost 3 bases and J lost 5; bases outside the gene matches: 11. CDR1 and CDR2 from the germline V gene are KGHSH and LQKENI. CDR3 in DNA: TGTGCCAGCTCACCTGACAGGGGTGGGCGTTGGACTGAAGCTTTCTTT. It specifies CASSPDRGGRWTEAFF.

Comments on this clone: The sample has other DNA sequences that encode this CDR3 too. This chain uses TRBV7-2 with TRBJ1-3; D gene uncertain. Germline V gene lookup returns CDR1 SGHTA and CDR2 FQGNSA. CDR3 length: 14 amino acids. V lost 1 base to trimming and J lost 4 bases, with 8 bases between them. The CDR3 sequence: CASSLGTAGNTIYF. The CDR3 DNA reads TGTGCCAGCAGCTTAGGCACAGCAGGAAACACCATATATTTT.

This clone was observed a handful of times. The V and J genes are TRBV5-1 and TRBJ2-2, with 9 bases aligning to TRBD2. This CDR3 spans 19 amino acids. The J segment lost 4 bases and the V segment lost 0 bases, leaving 13 bases of the junction unmatched. The germline gives CDR1 SGHRS, CDR2 YFSETQ. This CDR3 is CASSLARGASGVFTGELFF. CDR3 nucleotide sequence: TGCGCCAGCAGCTTGGCCCGGGGGGCTAGCGGGGTCTTCACCGGGGAGCTGTTTTTT.

In its sample, this clone was seen a few times. This chain links TRBV5-1 with TRBJ1-2; 10 positions match TRBD1. J lost 8 bases, V lost 4 bases, and 8 bases had no gene match. This CDR3 has 14 residues. Germline V CDR1 and CDR2: SGHRS, YFSETQ. DNA of the CDR3: TGCGCCAGCAGCACCGGGACAGGGGTGCGGGGCTACACCTTC. It translates to CASSTGTGVRGYTF.

This chain uses TRBV19 with TRBJ1-5, with TRBD1 identical over 8 bases. This CDR3 comprises 14 residues. Trimming took 3 bases from V and 6 from J; bases not matched to a gene: 4. Germline V gene lookup returns CDR1 LNHDA and CDR2 SQIVND (reference sequence). The chain's CDR3 is CASSIGQGGQPQHF. In nucleotides, the CDR3 is TGTGCCAGTAGTATTGGACAGGGCGGTCAGCCCCAGCATTTT.

The rearrangement links TRBV6-2 or TRBV6-3 to TRBJ2-7; no clear D. The V end was cut by 2 bases, the J end by 7 bases, with 6 bases between. Per germline, CDR1 MNHEY and CDR2 SVGEGT. The CDR3 runs to 11 residues. The CDR3 bases are TGTGCCAGCAGTTACCCAGAAGAGCAGTACTTC. It is translated as CASSYPEEQYF.

This clone has a handful of counts. CDR3 nucleotides: TGCGCCAGCAGCCAAGATACCAGCGGGGGGGCCAATGAGCAGTTCTTC. Residues: CASSQDTSGGANEQFF. V usage is TRBV4-3 and J usage is TRBJ2-1; 10 nucleotides agree with TRBD2. CDR1 is LGHNA and CDR2 is YSLEER in the germline V gene. There are 16 residues in the CDR3. Trimming took 0 bases from V and 6 from J; bases not matched to a gene: 5.

V and J are TRBV4-1 and TRBJ2-7, with a possible D match to TRBD1 (6 bases). CDR3 length: 13 amino acids. V gave up 3 bases and J gave up 7 bases, with 13 bases separating them. Germline CDR1 MGHRA, CDR2 YSYEKL. The CDR3 DNA is TGCGCCAGCAGCCACCCCCAGGGGCGGGAGCAGTACTTC. Its protein is CASSHPQGREQYF.

V is TRBV6-2 or TRBV6-3 and J is TRBJ2-2; TRBD2 agrees at 10 bases. The CDR3 totals 19 residues. Germline trimming cut 4 bases from V and 4 bases from J; bases unmatched to any gene: 15. Germline V gene data show CDR1 as MNHEY and CDR2 as SVGEGT. CDR3 bases: TGTGCCAGCAGTTCCGGACTAGCGGCGCTTTTTTGGGGCACCGGGGAGCTGTTTTTT. It codes for CASSSGLAALFWGTGELFF.

This chain connects TRBV6-5 to TRBJ1-3; possibly TRBD1 for D (6 bases). Per germline, CDR1 MNHEY and CDR2 SVGAGI. Deletions cut 8 bases from V and 2 bases from J, with 10 bases between. CDR3 length equals 13 residues. CDR3 region: CASGWGPGNTIYF. CDR3 DNA sequence: TGTGCCAGCGGGTGGGGGCCTGGAAACACCATATATTTT.

The chain links TRBV6-5 to TRBJ1-2; 12 nucleotides agree with TRBD1. CDR1 and CDR2 from the germline V gene are MNHEY and SVGAGI. V shed 6 bases, J shed 7 bases, and the junction held 6 bases outside the gene matches. The CDR3 consists of 14 residues. The CDR3, as DNA: TGTGCCAGCAGCCGGGACAGGGGGCAACTTGGCTACACCTTC. This gives the protein CASSRDRGQLGYTF.